This TCR beta chain is drawn from a study of control samples from healthy donors and cancer patients. The repertoire was sequenced with immunoSEQ multiplex PCR; TCRdb's copy has only in-frame clones and lacks some. The sample lists some 130,000 clones; about 95% were seen once. Sequenced sample: blood. The clonotype comes from a man aged 30-40 years in good health.

This CDR3 is CASRAQGSTEAFF. In DNA form, the CDR3 reads TGTGCCAGCAGAGCACAGGGGTCCACTGAAGCTTTCTTT. The rearrangement joins TRBV6-5 to TRBJ1-1, with 7 bases aligning to TRBD1. Trimming at V came to 6 bases and at J to 4 bases, leaving 5 bases not matched to a gene. The CDR3 extends over 13 amino acids. Germline CDR1 and CDR2: MNHEY and SVGAGI.